Below are 19 T cell receptor beta chains sequenced from a single sample in a study of blood T cell repertoires in COVID-19. Assay used: immunoSEQ multiplex PCR; TCRdb lists only in-frame clones, some missing. There are hundreds of thousands of clones in the sample; around 89% occur only once, and around 3% lies in the top ten. Sequencing was carried out using PBMCs or T cells enriched from blood (not recorded which). The receptors stem from a woman in her 50s who had recovered from COVID-19.

The V and J genes are TRBV5-4 and TRBJ1-3; 8 bases line up with TRBD1. Trimming removed 0 bases from V and 5 bases from J; junction bases left unmatched: 7. This CDR3 contains 16 residues. Germline lookup yields CDR1 SGHNT and CDR2 YYREEE (reference sequence). DNA for the CDR3: TGTGCCAGCAGCTTGGGTTCGGGACAGGCACGAAACACCATATATTTT. Residues: CASSLGSGQARNTIYF.

This chain uses TRBV29-1 with TRBJ1-4; D uncertain. Germline loops: CDR1 SQVTM, CDR2 ANQGSEA. The CDR3 loop spans 12 amino acids. The V end was cut by 7 bases, the J end by 9 bases, with 15 bases between. The DNA of the CDR3 is TGCAGCGCTGCTTTGGGCGCCCAAAAACTGTTTTTT. It yields the protein CSAALGAQKLFF.

V and J are TRBV30 and TRBJ1-5; the D is unclear. Trimming took off 1 base at V and 3 bases at J, with 7 bases between the two ends. The CDR3 length is 13 residues. Germline V gene lookup returns CDR1 GTSNPN and CDR2 SVGIG (reference sequence). The CDR3 region is CAWSAGINQPQHF. The CDR3 DNA follows: TGTGCCTGGAGTGCAGGAATCAATCAGCCCCAGCATTTT.

The chain carries TRBV19 and TRBJ1-1; D uncertain. The V gene lost 8 bases and the J gene lost 5 bases, with 15 bases spanning the gap. Germline-derived CDR1 and CDR2 are LNHDA and SQIVND (reference sequence). The CDR3 sequence is 13 residues long. This chain's CDR3 is CASRDWGETEAFF. CDR3 DNA sequence: TGTGCCAGTCGGGATTGGGGAGAAACTGAAGCTTTCTTT.

The rearrangement uses TRBV6-2 or TRBV6-3 and TRBJ1-5; TRBD1 matches 7 bases. Trimming cost V 6 bases and J 5 bases; bases outside gene matches: 10. CDR3 size: 15 residues. Germline V gene data show CDR1 as MNHEY and CDR2 as SVGEGT. In DNA, the CDR3 is TGTGCCAGCAGCCGTGACAGGGCTTGGGATCAGCCCCAGCATTTT. The encoded protein is CASSRDRAWDQPQHF.

The V gene is TRBV15, the J gene TRBJ2-5, with TRBD2 matching over 13 bases. Per the germline V gene, CDR1 is LNHNV and CDR2 is YYDKDF (reference sequence). CDR3 length equals 21 residues. With 2 bases clipped from V and 2 bases from J, the junction kept 17 bases outside the gene matches. The CDR3 region is CATSRPPGLAGAYSTQETQYF. For the CDR3, the DNA is TGTGCCACCAGCAGACCCCCCGGACTAGCGGGAGCCTATTCTACGCAAGAGACCCAGTACTTC. The variable domain in full, with the rest retrieved from reference TRBV15 and TRBJ2-5, is DAMVIQNPRYQVTQFGKPVTLSCSQTLNHNVMYWYQQKSSQAPKLLFHYYDKDFNNEADTPDNFQSRRPNTSFCFLDIRSPGLGDTAMYLCATSRPPGLAGAYSTQETQYFGPGTRLLVL.

V usage is TRBV24-1 and J usage is TRBJ1-5; 7 nucleotides agree with TRBD1. V trimming: 4 bases; J trimming: 8 bases; junction bases outside the gene matches: 10. The V gene's germline CDR1 is KGHDR and CDR2 SFDVKD. There are 15 residues in the CDR3. This CDR3 reads CATSDTSGGVEPQHF. Here the CDR3 DNA reads TGTGCCACCAGTGACACCTCAGGGGGAGTTGAGCCCCAGCATTTT.

V and J are TRBV10-3 and TRBJ2-7; D is unresolved. This CDR3 region has 14 residues. Trimming took off 10 bases at V and 5 bases at J, with 21 bases between the two ends. The V gene's germline CDR1 is ENHRY and CDR2 SYGVKD. CDR3 sequence reads: CATSRVVKTDEQYF. The DNA for the CDR3 is TGTGCCACCAGCCGCGTCGTGAAAACTGACGAGCAGTACTTC.

V usage is TRBV9 and J usage is TRBJ2-4; 12 bases match TRBD1. V lost 4 bases and J lost 6; bases outside the gene matches: 5. The length of the CDR3 is 15 residues. Germline V gene sequence: CDR1 SGDLS, CDR2 YYNGEE. The CDR3 DNA is TGTGCCAGCAGCTACGGGACAGGGGGCTCAAACATTCAGTACTTC. This codes for CASSYGTGGSNIQYF.

V usage is TRBV18 and J usage is TRBJ1-1; 10 bases match TRBD1. Germline trimming cut 8 bases from V and 3 bases from J; bases unmatched to any gene: 9. The CDR3 loop spans 15 amino acids. The V gene's germline CDR1 is KGHSH and CDR2 LQKENI. The CDR3 sequence: CASSWTGGLYTEAFF. The CDR3 DNA follows: TGTGCCAGCAGTTGGACAGGGGGGTTGTACACTGAAGCTTTCTTT.

This clone was detected only once. The chain recombines TRBV7-2 with TRBJ2-1; 10 nucleotides align to TRBD1. There are 17 residues in the CDR3. V lost 5 bases, J lost 0 bases, and 7 bases stayed unmatched. CDR1 and CDR2 from the germline V gene are SGHTA and FQGNSA. CDR3 coding DNA: TGTGCCAGCAGCACCAGACAGGGGGCTAGCTCCTACAATGAGCAGTTCTTC. This codes for CASSTRQGASSYNEQFF.

J is TRBJ2-1 and V is TRBV4-2; tentatively, D is TRBD2 (6 bases). The CDR3 runs 16 residues. CDR1 and CDR2 from the germline V gene are LGHNA and YNFKEQ. V lost 0 bases and J lost 3, with 12 bases in between. The CDR3 is CASSQEGGINYNEQFF. For the CDR3, the DNA is TGTGCCAGCAGCCAAGAGGGCGGGATTAACTACAATGAGCAGTTCTTC.

The chain couples TRBV6-2 or TRBV6-3 to TRBJ1-5; 9 nucleotides line up with TRBD1. Germline lookup yields CDR1 MNHEY and CDR2 SVGEGT. The length of the CDR3 is 15 residues. J gave up 6 bases and V 5 bases, and 8 bases lay outside the gene matches. CDR3 coding DNA: TGTGCCAGCAGTGTCGGGACAGGGTTTGTTCAGCCCCAGCATTTT. This encodes CASSVGTGFVQPQHF.

This clone was picked up one time. The rearrangement uses TRBV27 and TRBJ2-2; 8 nucleotides align to TRBD1. In germline, CDR1 is MNHEY, CDR2 SMNVEV (reference sequence). V dropped 4 bases and J dropped 4; count of bases not matched to a gene: 8. The CDR3 covers 16 residues. CDR3 coding DNA: TGTGCCAGCAGTTCTCCAGGGGGCGCGAGCACCGGGGAGCTGTTTTTT. Translating it yields CASSSPGGASTGELFF.

This clone is a singleton in its sample. The chain uses TRBV3-1 (or the pseudogene TRBV3-2) and TRBJ1-2, with 9 bases identical to TRBD1. In germline, CDR1 is LGHDT, CDR2 YNNKEL (reference sequence). The CDR3 has 14 amino acids. The V and J ends lost 2 bases and 6 bases, in that order; junction bases with no gene match: 4. The CDR3 sequence: CASSQRTGDHGYTF. DNA for the CDR3: TGTGCCAGCAGCCAAAGGACAGGGGATCATGGCTACACCTTC.

This chain links TRBV24-1 with TRBJ2-1; 9 bases fit TRBD2. Germline V gene data show CDR1 as KGHDR and CDR2 as SFDVKD. The CDR3 loop spans 14 amino acids. V gave up 3 bases and J gave up 16 bases; unmatched junction bases: 12. CDR3 in amino acids: CATSDPDTGTSQFF. The CDR3 nucleotides read TGTGCCACCAGTGATCCTGACACCGGGACTAGCCAATTCTTC.

The chain combines TRBV18 with TRBJ2-4; TRBD1 aligns across 9 bases. V lost 3 bases to trimming and J lost 5 bases; unmatched junction nucleotides: 5. The CDR3 sequence is 15 residues long. Per the germline V gene, CDR1 is KGHSH and CDR2 is LQKENI. In DNA, the CDR3 is TGTGCCAGCTCACCGAGGACAGGGGAGGAAAACATTCAGTACTTC. Amino acid sequence: CASSPRTGEENIQYF.

This rearrangement joins TRBV6-5 to TRBJ2-1; 7 positions match TRBD2. Trimming cost V 11 bases and J 0 bases; bases outside gene matches: 7. Germline V lookup: CDR1 MNHEY, CDR2 SVGAGI. The CDR3 extends over 14 amino acids. CDR3 DNA: TGTGCCGTCGGGCGGGAGAGCTCCTACAATGAGCAGTTCTTC. Translating gives CAVGRESSYNEQFF.

This chain links TRBV28 with TRBJ1-3; D possibly corresponds to TRBD1 (6 bases). There are 16 residues in the CDR3. From germline, CDR1 is MDHEN and CDR2 SYDVKM. Trimming left V 5 bases short and J 2 bases short, with 16 bases between. CDR3 protein: CASSPAGGAPGNTIYF. CDR3 sequence (DNA): TGTGCCAGCAGTCCCGCGGGGGGCGCCCCTGGAAACACCATATATTTT.